Detailed here is one T cell receptor beta chain. Its specificity is unknown. Trimming cost V 4 bases and J 0 bases, with 9 bases left between them. Per germline, CDR1 SGHDT and CDR2 YYEEEE. CDR3 size: 14 residues. This record comes from a study of cytotoxic CD8 clonotypes in ibrutinib-treated CLL. Study background: Responses comprised about 24 partial and 2 complete; at median around 70 months, 14 remained remitted and about twelve progressed. Treatment had run for a median approximately twelve months, range 6 to 36, when response samples were taken.

Overall study results and limits: Baseline-level clonality went beyond age-matched healthy donors and moved in step with circulating CD8+ T-cell counts.

Sequenced by immunoSEQ multiplex PCR; TCRdb stores in-frame clones only, minus some. The top ten hold roughly 2% of the sample, which has some 130,000 clones, 70% to 90% seen once. The sequence came from a human donor with chronic lymphocytic leukemia. The chain joins TRBV5-6 to TRBJ2-3; D not certain. Source: PBMCs, taken after 24 months of ibrutinib treatment. The CDR3 bases are TGTGCCAGCAGCCCGGTGGTAAGCACAGATACGCAGTATTTT. It encodes CASSPVVSTDTQYF.